These 15 T cell receptor beta chains share one sample of origin, sequenced in a study of T cell responses to AZD1222 COVID-19 vaccine. Libraries were prepared by immunoSEQ multiplex PCR; TCRdb keeps only in-frame clonotypes and omits some of them. The table shows 110,000 to 150,000 clones, with 80% to 95% occurring only once. Sample: peripheral blood, taken on day 0 of AZD1222 vaccination. All receptors derive from an adult in good health.

The chain carries TRBV19 and TRBJ2-3, with no clear D. V gave up 5 bases and J gave up 5 bases, with 2 bases separating them. Germline CDR1 reads LNHDA; CDR2 reads SQIVND (reference sequence). This CDR3 has 10 residues. CDR3: CASSQDTQYF. In nucleotides, the CDR3 is TGTGCCAGTAGTCAAGATACGCAGTATTTT.

The chain recombines TRBV6-1 with TRBJ2-2; the D call may be TRBD1 or TRBD2 (5 bases each). Germline V gene lookup returns CDR1 MNHNS and CDR2 SASEGT. The ends were cut back, 6 bases at V and 5 bases at J, with 10 bases in the middle. CDR3 length: 13 residues. The CDR3, as DNA: TGTGCCAGCAGCTTAGGGGAGACCGGGGAGCTGTTTTTT. This codes for CASSLGETGELFF.

This rearrangement joins TRBV2 to TRBJ2-7, with TRBD2 matching over 9 bases. The CDR3 covers 15 residues. Germline V gene sequence: CDR1 SNHLY, CDR2 FYNNEI. Germline trimming cut 4 bases from V and 5 bases from J; bases unmatched to any gene: 9. CDR3 nucleotides: TGTGCCAGCAGTGGCTATAGCGGGAGTAGGAACGAGCAGTACTTC. Translation: CASSGYSGSRNEQYF. Full variable domain (remainder filled in from reference TRBV2 and TRBJ2-7): EPEVTQTPSHQVTQMGQEVILRCVPISNHLYFYWYRQILGQKVEFLVSFYNNEISEKSEIFDDQFSVERPDGSNFTLKIRSTKLEDSAMYFCASSGYSGSRNEQYFGPGTRLTVT.

This chain uses TRBV9 with TRBJ1-3, with a tentative D call TRBD1 (6 bases). The CDR3 extends over 15 amino acids. Germline values: CDR1 SGDLS, CDR2 YYNGEE. V was trimmed by 4 bases and J by 3 bases, leaving 14 bases between them. The CDR3 nucleotides are TGTGCCAGCAGCTCAGGGGTCTCTAGTGGAAACACCATATATTTT. It yields the protein CASSSGVSSGNTIYF. The full variable domain, completed using reference TRBV9 and TRBJ1-3, is DSGVTQTPKHLITATGQRVTLRCSPRSGDLSVYWYQQSLDQGLQFLIQYYNGEERAKGNILERFSAQQFPDLHSELNLSSLELGDSALYFCASSSGVSSGNTIYFGEGSWLTVV.

A single count supports this clone. The rearrangement links TRBV27 to TRBJ2-7, with D perhaps assigned TRBD1 or TRBD2 (6 bases each). The germline gives CDR1 MNHEY, CDR2 SMNVEV (reference sequence). Trimming shortened V by 1 base and J by 6 bases, and 10 bases separated the two germline ends. This CDR3 has 13 residues. CDR3 sequence reads: CASSLWGAAEQYF. CDR3 coding DNA: TGTGCCAGCAGTTTATGGGGGGCCGCCGAGCAGTACTTC.

The V call is TRBV5-1, the J call TRBJ2-3; no clear D. CDR3 size: 14 residues. CDR1 and CDR2 from the germline V gene are SGHRS and YFSETQ. V shed 0 bases and J shed 0 bases, with 5 bases lying between them. The DNA for the CDR3 is TGCGCCAGCAGCTTGGGGTCTAGCACAGATACGCAGTATTTT. Its protein is CASSLGSSTDTQYF.

The CDR3 sequence: CASKARTGREQYF. The CDR3 DNA follows: TGTGCCAGCAAAGCCCGGACAGGAAGGGAGCAGTACTTC. The chain carries TRBV12-3 or TRBV12-4 and TRBJ2-7; 7 bases map to TRBD1. The ends lost 7 bases at V and 7 bases at J; junction bases unmatched: 10. This CDR3 has 13 amino acids.

The chain uses TRBV6-5 and TRBJ1-2; a possible D gene is TRBD1 (5 bases). Trimming left V 5 bases short and J 3 bases short, with 10 bases between. The CDR3 is 13 amino acids. Germline CDR1 and CDR2: MNHEY and SVGAGI. The CDR3 nucleotides read TGTGCCAGCAGTATAGACAGAGACTATGGCTACACCTTC. It codes for CASSIDRDYGYTF.

The chain employs TRBV3-1 (or the pseudogene TRBV3-2) and TRBJ2-7, with D possibly matching TRBD1 (6 bases). V was pared by 4 bases and J by 3 bases, with 19 bases between. The CDR3 runs to 16 residues. In germline, CDR1 is LGHDT, CDR2 YNNKEL (reference sequence). CDR3 in amino acids: CASSRSKGTGFYEQYF. CDR3 DNA: TGTGCCAGCAGCCGGTCGAAGGGCACAGGGTTCTACGAGCAGTACTTC.

The gene calls are TRBV3-1 (or the pseudogene TRBV3-2) and TRBJ2-3; D remains ambiguous. Trimming pared 2 bases from V and 3 bases from J, leaving 15 bases between. Germline CDR1 reads LGHDT; CDR2 reads YNNKEL (reference sequence). CDR3 length: 16 amino acids. CDR3 amino acids: CASSQTEITITDTQYF. The CDR3 DNA reads TGTGCCAGCAGCCAAACCGAGATAACTATTACAGATACGCAGTATTTT.

The chain joins TRBV14 to TRBJ2-7, with a weak D call TRBD1 (5 bases). CDR3 length equals 18 residues. CDR1 and CDR2 from the germline V gene are SGHDN and FVKESK. V dropped 1 base and J dropped 2 bases, with 21 bases sitting between them. CDR3 DNA: TGTGCCAGCAGCCAAGGTTTGTTGGGGCTCGCCGGAACCTACGAGCAGTACTTC. Translation gives CASSQGLLGLAGTYEQYF. The complete variable domain, with remaining parts taken from reference TRBV14 and TRBJ2-7, reads EAGVTQFPSHSVIEKGQTVTLRCDPISGHDNLYWYRRVMGKEIKFLLHFVKESKQDESGMPNNRFLAERTGGTYSTLKVQPAELEDSGVYFCASSQGLLGLAGTYEQYFGPGTRLTVT.

The gene calls are TRBV7-2 and TRBJ1-2, with D unclear. The CDR3 is 12 residues long. From germline, CDR1 is SGHTA and CDR2 FQGNSA. V gave up 8 bases and J gave up 4 bases, with 11 bases separating them. In nucleotides, the CDR3 is TGTGCCAGCTTCTCCGGGTTCTATGGCTACACCTTC. Its protein product is CASFSGFYGYTF. The entire variable domain, with the rest obtained from reference TRBV7-2 and TRBJ1-2, is as follows: GAGVSQSPSNKVTEKGKDVELRCDPISGHTALYWYRQSLGQGLEFLIYFQGNSAPDKSGLPSDRFSAERTGGSVSTLTIQRTQQEDSAVYLCASFSGFYGYTFGSGTRLTVV.

This chain uses TRBV6-2 or TRBV6-3 with TRBJ1-4; the D is unclear. Looked up from germline, CDR1 is MNHEY and CDR2 is SVGEGT. Trimming stripped 0 bases from V and 4 bases from J, with 12 bases between. CDR3 length equals 16 residues. CDR3 sequence reads: CASSYSTGEINEKLFF. The CDR3 DNA reads TGTGCCAGCAGTTACTCGACCGGGGAGATTAATGAAAAACTGTTTTTT.

A word on this clone: A read error may account for a junction end that differs from germline. The chain employs TRBV15 and TRBJ1-1; D might be TRBD1 (5 bases). Looked up from germline, CDR1 is LNHNV and CDR2 is YYDKDF (reference sequence). CDR3 size: 13 residues. DNA of the CDR3: TGTGCCACCGGCAGGGCGGTTGGGACTGAAGCTTTCTTT. Translated: CATGRAVGTEAFF.

V usage is TRBV6-1 and J usage is TRBJ2-7, with no clear D. The CDR3 contains 15 residues. V dropped 1 base and J dropped 7 bases, with 17 bases sitting between them. CDR1 is MNHNS and CDR2 is SASEGT in the germline V gene. CDR3 DNA sequence: TGTGCCAGCAGTGAAGACCCCAGGTCCGTGGGGGAGCAGTACTTC. As protein: CASSEDPRSVGEQYF.